A selection of T cell receptor beta chains follows, all from one sample in a study of T-cell reconstitution after alpha-beta-depleted transplantation in children. TCRdb re-called the PCR reads with MiXCR, one entry per CDR3 protein. The top ten clones hold roughly 5.5% of a sample with about 420,000 distinct CDR3 sequences, roughly 10% of them seen once. The source material was PBMCs from the stem cell graft donor, sampled from the stem cell graft. These receptor sequences come from a human donor who donated a stem cell graft to a child with acute myeloid leukemia. Both conserved end residues are part of each CDR3. The order of the fields is V gene, J gene, D gene, clone size, CDR3 DNA, CDR3 protein. The D gene is left open where the match is weak. Only some rows state a clone size, as once, few, many or a class for expanded clones.

TRBV6-5,TRBJ2-6,TRBD1,NA,TGTGCCAGCAGTTTCTCCGTACAGGGGGCGTCTGGGGCCAACGTCCTGACTTTC,CASSFSVQGASGANVLTF
TRBV5-1,TRBJ1-1,NA,few,TGCGCCAGCAGCTTGACAGGTCTGAACACTGAAGCTTTCTTT,CASSLTGLNTEAFF
TRBV5-1,TRBJ1-2,NA,NA,TGCGCCAGCAGCAGCGACGGGGTGCGTGGCTACACCTTC,CASSSDGVRGYTF
TRBV20-1,TRBJ2-5,TRBD1,few,TGCAGTGCTAGAATCCGGGACAGACAAGAGACCCAGTACTTC,CSARIRDRQETQYF
TRBV12-5,TRBJ2-1,NA,few,TGTGCTAGTGGATTACTCGCCTACAATGAGCAGTTCTTC,CASGLLAYNEQFF
TRBV11-1,TRBJ2-5,TRBD2,few,TGTGCCAGCAGCAATCGGGGGGGGATGTCTGGCGGGGCCTACCAAGAGACCCAGTACTTC,CASSNRGGMSGGAYQETQYF
TRBV20-1,TRBJ1-4,TRBD1,NA,TGCAGTGCTAGAGACCCTGCCAGGGGGCGAGGTGAAAAACTGTTTTTT,CSARDPARGRGEKLFF
TRBV20-1,TRBJ1-4,NA,NA,TGCAGTGCTAGTGAATACGGAGGGAGTGAAAAACTGTTTTTT,CSASEYGGSEKLFF
TRBV20-1,TRBJ2-1,TRBD2,NA,TGCAGTGCCCGGGACCTGGGGACTAGCGGGAGGAGGTACAATGAGCAGTTCTTC,CSARDLGTSGRRYNEQFF
TRBV12-3/TRBV12-4,TRBJ2-1,TRBD1,many,TGTGCCAGCAGTTTAGGGAGGGTCGACAGGGGCTACAATGAGCAGTTCTTC,CASSLGRVDRGYNEQFF
TRBV5-1,TRBJ1-6,NA,NA,TGCGCCAGCAGCCAAGGAACAGGAGTCGAGCCGAATTCACCCCTCCACTTT,CASSQGTGVEPNSPLHF
TRBV29-1,TRBJ1-1,NA,NA,TGCAGCGTCGGGGGCACTGAAGCTTTCTTT,CSVGGTEAFF
TRBV5-5,TRBJ1-2,TRBD1,few,TGTGCCAGCAGCCCGAGGGGGCTGGGCTATGGCTACACCTTC,CASSPRGLGYGYTF
TRBV6-5,TRBJ2-1,TRBD1,few,TGTGCCAGCAGGCGCACCTCAGGGGGTGAGCAGTTCTTC,CASRRTSGGEQFF
TRBV14,TRBJ2-1,TRBD1,NA,TGTGCCAGCAGCCAACGGACAGGGACGAGGGCATACAATGAGCAGTTCTTC,CASSQRTGTRAYNEQFF
TRBV5-1,TRBJ2-1,NA,few,TGCGCCAGCAGCATTGGGTCCGGGACGGGGCGTGGGGATGAGCAGTTCTTC,CASSIGSGTGRGDEQFF
TRBV5-1,TRBJ1-4,NA,few,TGCGCCAGCACCCCCGGTCAGGGGGAAAAACTGTTTTTT,CASTPGQGEKLFF
TRBV5-1,TRBJ2-5,TRBD2,few,TGCGCCAGCAGCTTGTTCCCTAGCGGGATCCAAGAGACCCAGTACTTC,CASSLFPSGIQETQYF
TRBV7-3,TRBJ2-6,NA,few,TGTGCCAGCAGCTCATACACCGTAGGGACCAACGTCCTGACTTTC,CASSSYTVGTNVLTF
TRBV10-3,TRBJ2-5,NA,few,TGTGCCGGTGGGAAGGAGGAAGAGACCCAGTACTTC,CAGGKEEETQYF
TRBV7-2,TRBJ2-3,TRBD2,few,TGTGCCAGCAGTCGCGGACTAGCGGGGGGGCCCGGAGATACGCAGTATTTT,CASSRGLAGGPGDTQYF
TRBV5-1,TRBJ2-1,TRBD2,NA,TGCGCCAGCAGCTTGGCCCTAGCGGGACGGGATGAGCAGTTCTTC,CASSLALAGRDEQFF
TRBV6-6,TRBJ2-5,NA,few,TGTGCCAGCAGTCCGGGGTGGAAAGAGACCCAGTACTTC,CASSPGWKETQYF
TRBV20-1,TRBJ2-2,NA,NA,TGCAGTGCTAGAGATGGCCGGGGGCCCCACACCGGGGAGCTGTTTTTT,CSARDGRGPHTGELFF
TRBV19,TRBJ1-5,NA,NA,TGTGCCAGTAGTATCATCGGGAATAGCAATCAGCCCCAGCATTTT,CASSIIGNSNQPQHF
TRBV20-1,TRBJ1-3,NA,few,TGCAGTGCTAGTAAGGGGACTGGAAACACCATATATTTT,CSASKGTGNTIYF
TRBV7-6,TRBJ2-1,NA,NA,TGTGCCAGCAGTTTTACGTGGGCTACAGATGAGCAGTTCTTC,CASSFTWATDEQFF
TRBV12-3/TRBV12-4,TRBJ1-1,TRBD1,NA,TGTGCCAGCAGTCCGGGACAGGGTTGGACTGAAGCTTTCTTT,CASSPGQGWTEAFF
TRBV12-3/TRBV12-4,TRBJ2-3,NA,many,TGTGCCAGCAGTTCCTCCGGGACTAGCACAGATACGCAGTATTTT,CASSSSGTSTDTQYF
TRBV6-5,TRBJ1-5,NA,NA,TGTGCCAGCAGTACCCAGCAGGGCGGGAGCAATCAGCCCCAGCATTTT,CASSTQQGGSNQPQHF
TRBV20-1,TRBJ2-3,NA,many,TGCAGTGCTAGAGTTCAGGGGCCGAATACGCAGTATTTT,CSARVQGPNTQYF
TRBV27,TRBJ2-2,TRBD1,few,TGTGCCAGCAGTCCTTTTCAGGGGGCGAATGAACTGAACACCGGGGAGCTGTTTTTT,CASSPFQGANELNTGELFF
TRBV5-5,TRBJ1-1,NA,few,TGTGCCAGCAGCTTGGGAGCAGTATTTGAAGCTTTCTTT,CASSLGAVFEAFF
TRBV10-3,TRBJ1-1,NA,NA,TGTGCCATCAGTGAAAGACACCGGGACACTGAAGCTTTCTTT,CAISERHRDTEAFF
TRBV12-3/TRBV12-4,TRBJ2-1,NA,many,TGTGCCAGCAGCGCTGGTCGGGAGCAGTTCTTC,CASSAGREQFF
TRBV20-1,TRBJ2-5,TRBD1,few,TGCAGTGCTAGAGTTAGGACGAAGGACAGGGGGCGCTTTCGGGAGACCCAGTACTTC,CSARVRTKDRGRFRETQYF
TRBV20-1,TRBJ1-6,NA,many,TGCAGTGCTAGAGTCCAGAGGGATTCACCCCTCCACTTT,CSARVQRDSPLHF
TRBV10-1,TRBJ1-6,NA,many,TGCGCCAGCACCCCCCAGGTCACGACAGCCAATTCACCCCTCCACTTT,CASTPQVTTANSPLHF
TRBV12-3/TRBV12-4,TRBJ1-1,NA,NA,TGTGCCAGCCGGGCCTTCTTGAACACTGAAGCTTTCTTT,CASRAFLNTEAFF
TRBV28,TRBJ1-2,NA,NA,TGTGCCAGCAGTTCAGACAGGTCGAGGGCCTATGGCTACACCTTC,CASSSDRSRAYGYTF
TRBV20-1,TRBJ2-1,NA,few,TGCAGTGCTAGAGGGTGGGAGAATGAGCAGTTCTTC,CSARGWENEQFF
TRBV7-2,TRBJ2-1,NA,NA,TGTGCCAGCAGCTTAGCGGCCGGGGCGAAGCAGTTCTTC,CASSLAAGAKQFF
TRBV10-3,TRBJ2-7,TRBD2,NA,TGTGCCATCAGTGAGTCGCAGGGGGCCAGACTAGCGGGAGGTGGGTACGAGCAGTACTTC,CAISESQGARLAGGGYEQYF
TRBV20-1,TRBJ2-7,NA,few,TGCAGTGCTAGAGATCTCGGAAACTCCTACGAGCAGTACTTC,CSARDLGNSYEQYF
TRBV21-1,TRBJ1-1,NA,many,TGTGCCAGCATCTCAAGTTGGTTCGTCGACACTGAAGCTTTCTTT,CASISSWFVDTEAFF
TRBV5-1,TRBJ1-1,NA,many,TGCGCCAGCAGCTGGGGACAGAACACTGAAGCTTTCTTT,CASSWGQNTEAFF
TRBV19,TRBJ2-1,NA,NA,TGTGCCACACGCCGGGTAGTGGGGAATGAGCAGTTCTTC,CATRRVVGNEQFF
TRBV6-5,TRBJ2-5,NA,NA,TGTGCCAGCAGTTACTCTTACCAGGGCAAGGAGACCCAGTACTTC,CASSYSYQGKETQYF
TRBV24-1,TRBJ2-1,TRBD1,many,TGTGCCACCAGTGGGGGACAGGGGACCTACAATGAGCAGTTCTTC,CATSGGQGTYNEQFF
TRBV27,TRBJ1-1,NA,few,TGTGCCAGCGCCGGGACCTTTAACACTGAAGCTTTCTTT,CASAGTFNTEAFF
TRBV27,TRBJ2-5,TRBD2,few,TGTGCCAGCAGTTTTGATGCTAGCGGATGGCAAGAGACCCAGTACTTC,CASSFDASGWQETQYF
TRBV28,TRBJ2-3,NA,few,TGTGCCAGCAGTACAGGGAGTCCAGATACGCAGTATTTT,CASSTGSPDTQYF
TRBV20-1,TRBJ2-4,TRBD1,many,TGCAGTGTTGGGACAGGGGGCGGCAAAAACATTCAGTACTTC,CSVGTGGGKNIQYF
TRBV9,TRBJ2-2,TRBD1,NA,TGTGCCAGCAGCGTGTCCGGGACAGCTAACACCGGGGAGCTGTTTTTT,CASSVSGTANTGELFF
TRBV5-1,TRBJ1-1,TRBD1,few,TGCGCCAGCAGCTTGGCCGCGGACAGGGTATTCACTGAAGCTTTCTTT,CASSLAADRVFTEAFF
TRBV15,TRBJ2-1,NA,many,TGTGCCACCAGCGGTAGCGTACACAACGGTGAGCAGTTCTTC,CATSGSVHNGEQFF
TRBV27,TRBJ2-7,TRBD2,NA,TGTGCCAGCAGAAGTTCACTAGCGGGACCTCGCGAGCAGTACTTC,CASRSSLAGPREQYF